The clone carrying this TCR beta chain was detected only a few times. These data belong to a study of T cell changes during pregnancy in multiple sclerosis. The CDR3 covers 14 residues. Per the germline V gene, CDR1 is MNHNS and CDR2 is SASEGT. V lost 8 bases and J lost 0; bases outside the gene matches: 6. Method: immunoSEQ multiplex PCR; TCRdb's copy keeps in-frame clones and lacks some. The table lists around 69,000 clones, roughly 92% of them singletons. This TCR derives from a female donor in good health, enrolled as a control in a pregnancy study. The V call is TRBV6-1, the J call TRBJ2-7; TRBD2 agrees at 8 bases. Sequences were derived from peripheral blood, sampled in the third trimester of pregnancy. CDR3 in DNA: TGTGCCAGCTCATCCGGGGGGGACTCCTACGAGCAGTACTTC. It specifies CASSSGGDSYEQYF.